Listed below are T cell receptor beta chains from one sample, sequenced in a study of blood T cell repertoires in COVID-19. Profiling relied on immunoSEQ multiplex PCR, and the TCRdb table lists in-frame clones only, not all of them. The sample yields approximately 90,000 clones, 84% seen once. What was sequenced was peripheral blood. The receptors stem from a man between 60 and 75 years old with acute or convalescent COVID-19. The conserved cysteine and the conserved F or W are not part of the CDR3 here. The order of the fields is clone size, V gene, J gene, CDR3 protein. The size field is filled for only some rows; it gives once, few, many or a size class.

once	TRBV28	TRBJ1-2	ASRPSGTGHGYT
NA	TRBV18	TRBJ1-1	ASSPRQGLTEAF
few	TRBV7-6	TRBJ2-7	ASGDRESYEQY
NA	TRBV11-2	TRBJ1-1	ASSLAGGGNTEAF
NA	TRBV28	TRBJ2-3	ASRGATDTQY
NA	TRBV6-2/TRBV6-3	TRBJ1-5	ASSSLGSGGSLASNQPQH
NA	TRBV14	TRBJ2-2	ASSQLTSQRTGELF
NA	TRBV23-1	TRBJ1-5	ASSLTEWDLSGNQPQH
NA	TRBV7-9	TRBJ1-1	ASSFRSGMNTEAF
NA	TRBV19	TRBJ1-5	ASSMISNSNQPQH
NA	TRBV11-2	TRBJ1-2	ASSPGAEQFYGYT
NA	TRBV11-1	TRBJ2-1	ASSTGYNDNEQF
NA	TRBV11-2	TRBJ2-7	ASSNTGGYEQY
NA	TRBV5-8	TRBJ2-7	ASSRGTGLTYEQY
NA	TRBV10-3	TRBJ2-6	AIARQGAQGPGANVLT
NA	TRBV4-2	TRBJ1-1	ASSQTGENTEAF
NA	TRBV7-3	TRBJ2-7	ASSQDREGEQY
NA	TRBV7-8	TRBJ1-6	ASSDGQGAGYSPLH
NA	TRBV11-1	TRBJ2-1	ASSLPLAGGRNEQF
NA	TRBV19	TRBJ1-5	ASSTLDRGTSNQPQH
NA	TRBV7-9	TRBJ2-6	ASSLGGQGAVGANVLT
NA	TRBV15	TRBJ1-2	ATSRDRQEYGYT
once	TRBV5-1	TRBJ2-1	ASSRQVAYNEQF
once	TRBV24-1	TRBJ1-2	ATSDLPEYGYT
few	TRBV7-2	TRBJ2-5	ASSLVGSGGAETQY
once	TRBV18	TRBJ1-3	ASSPDLGNTIY
NA	TRBV4-2	TRBJ1-1	ASSLLQTGATEAF
few	TRBV18	TRBJ2-1	ASSARGYEQF
NA	TRBV2	TRBJ1-5	ASSVQGQVGNQPQH
NA	TRBV10-3	TRBJ2-7	AISAEGYEQY
NA	TRBV6-5	TRBJ1-6	ASSYGAQVNSPLH